This entry features one TCR beta chain sequence. Its antigen is undetermined. This specimen belongs to a study of radiotherapy plus CTLA-4 blockade in lung cancer. Broader study findings: Some TCR clones had been derived from tumors. These clones expanded in peripheral blood after radiotherapy plus ipilimumab.

The protocol was immunoSEQ multiplex PCR, while the TCRdb copy is restricted to in-frame clones and leaves out a portion. The sample lists approximately 45,000 clones, about 63% seen once, with roughly 18% in the top ten. Trimming removed 5 bases from V and 8 bases from J; junction bases left unmatched: 8. CDR3 length: 13 residues. Germline values: CDR1 KGHSH, CDR2 LQKENI. Sample: peripheral blood, taken from a patient treated with radiotherapy plus ipilimumab. The V and J genes are TRBV18 and TRBJ1-2; 7 bases line up with TRBD1. The origin of this receptor is a human donor with non-small cell lung cancer who had a partial response to radiotherapy plus ipilimumab. In DNA, the CDR3 is TGTGCCAGCTCAGAGGGACAGTTTGACGGCTACACCTTC. As protein: CASSEGQFDGYTF.